The 25 T cell receptor beta chains below come from one sample, sequenced in a study of blood T cell repertoires in COVID-19. Method: immunoSEQ multiplex PCR; TCRdb's copy keeps in-frame clones and lacks some. The sample lists about 180,000 clones; roughly 81% were seen once. Source material: peripheral blood. Receptors originate from a woman of 80 years or more with COVID-19, enrolled during active disease.

The chain couples TRBV7-3 to TRBJ2-2, with 15 bases that match TRBD2. CDR1 and CDR2 from the germline V gene are SGHTA and FQGTGA. J was trimmed by 4 bases and V by 5 bases; bases with no gene match: 8. The CDR3 has 18 amino acids. The CDR3 DNA follows: TGTGCCAGCAGCCGTGGGACTAGCGGGGGGAAGGGCACCGGGGAGCTGTTTTTT. It is translated as CASSRGTSGGKGTGELFF.

This chain connects TRBV2 to TRBJ2-1; 14 bases are a match to TRBD2. There are 17 residues in the CDR3. Germline assignment: CDR1 SNHLY and CDR2 FYNNEI. The V and J ends lost 2 bases and 9 bases, in that order; junction bases with no gene match: 9. The CDR3 spells CASSERTSGRMRGEQFF. In nucleotides, the CDR3 is TGTGCCAGCAGTGAACGGACTAGCGGGAGGATGAGAGGTGAGCAGTTCTTC.

Only one count was recorded for this clone. The CDR3 sequence is CASSWAQGTEAFF. For the CDR3, the DNA is TGTGCCAGCAGCTGGGCCCAGGGTACTGAAGCTTTCTTT. This chain uses TRBV7-9 with TRBJ1-1; the D gene is possibly TRBD1 (5 bases). CDR3 length: 13 amino acids. V was shortened by 4 bases and J by 5 bases, with 11 bases between the two germline ends. CDR1 is SEHNR, CDR2 FQNEAQ, per germline (reference sequence).

The J gene is TRBJ1-1, the V gene TRBV29-1, with D possibly TRBD1 on 5 matching bases. Per germline, CDR1 SQVTM and CDR2 ANQGSEA. The CDR3 consists of 12 residues. Trimming stripped 3 bases from V and 3 bases from J, with 8 bases between. The CDR3: CSVDPRDTEAFF. The CDR3 coding sequence is TGCAGCGTTGACCCCAGGGACACTGAAGCTTTCTTT. Filled out from reference TRBV29-1 and TRBJ1-1, the complete variable domain reads SAVISQKPSRDICQRGTSLTIQCQVDSQVTMMFWYRQQPGQSLTLIATANQGSEATYESGFVIDKFPISRPNLTFSTLTVSNMSPEDSSIYLCSVDPRDTEAFFGQGTRLTVV.

This chain uses TRBV18 with TRBJ2-1; TRBD2 aligns across 7 bases. Germline lookup yields CDR1 KGHSH and CDR2 LQKENI. V shed 2 bases, J shed 4 bases, and the junction held 5 bases outside the gene matches. The CDR3 consists of 15 residues. The CDR3 spells CASSPGASGYNEQFF. CDR3 DNA: TGTGCCAGCTCACCAGGTGCTAGCGGATACAATGAGCAGTTCTTC.

In this sample, this clone turned up once. The chain couples TRBV28 to TRBJ2-1; the D gene is possibly TRBD2 (5 bases). Germline CDR1 MDHEN, CDR2 SYDVKM. V shed 2 bases and J shed 9 bases, with 8 bases lying between them. This CDR3 has 12 residues. For the CDR3, the DNA is TGTGCCAGCAGTTTAAGGCGGGCTGAGCAGTTCTTC. This translates into CASSLRRAEQFF.

As DNA, the CDR3 is TGTGCCAGCAGCCTCGGACAAAGCTATGGCTACACCTTC. Translation gives CASSLGQSYGYTF. This sequence joins TRBV6-6 and TRBJ1-2; possible D gene TRBD1, 5 bases. CDR3 length equals 13 residues. Germline V gene sequence: CDR1 MNHNY, CDR2 SVGAGI (reference sequence). The V gene lost 6 bases and the J gene lost 4 bases, with 12 bases spanning the gap.

This clone was seen a few times. The genes are TRBV5-1 and TRBJ2-3; a possible D gene is TRBD2 (5 bases). V was clipped by 4 bases and J by 0 bases, with 12 bases between them. The CDR3 spans 15 residues. Looked up from germline, CDR1 is SGHRS and CDR2 is YFSETQ. Here the CDR3 reads CASSTARTSTDTQYF. Written as DNA, the CDR3 is TGCGCCAGCAGCACGGCGCGGACTAGCACAGATACGCAGTATTTT.

V usage is TRBV7-2 and J usage is TRBJ2-1; TRBD2 matches 12 bases. Germline V CDR1 and CDR2: SGHTA, FQGNSA. The length of the CDR3 is 16 residues. The J segment lost 4 bases and the V segment lost 5 bases, leaving 6 bases of the junction unmatched. CDR3 protein: CASSQTLAGGYNEQFF. In DNA form, the CDR3 reads TGTGCCAGCAGCCAGACGCTAGCGGGGGGGTACAATGAGCAGTTCTTC.

The chain employs TRBV9 and TRBJ2-1, with TRBD2 identical over 9 bases. There are 19 residues in the CDR3. V dropped 3 bases and J dropped 1; count of bases not matched to a gene: 14. In germline, CDR1 is SGDLS, CDR2 YYNGEE. CDR3 sequence (DNA): TGTGCCAGCAGCGCAACCATGGGGGCTAGCGGGGTGTCCTACAATGAGCAGTTCTTC. Its protein is CASSATMGASGVSYNEQFF.

This clone was counted only a few times. The chain links TRBV6-2 or TRBV6-3 to TRBJ2-7; 8 nucleotides line up with TRBD2. CDR3 size: 14 residues. Germline V gives CDR1 MNHEY, CDR2 SVGEGT. Unmatched junction bases numbered 6, after V lost 6 bases and J lost 2 bases. Written as DNA, the CDR3 is TGTGCCAGCAGCCCACTTAGCGGGGCCTACGAGCAGTACTTC. It translates to CASSPLSGAYEQYF.

This clone was seen just once. V usage is TRBV4-3 and J usage is TRBJ2-3; D call uncertain. The germline V gene has CDR1 LGHNA and CDR2 YSLEER. CDR3 length: 15 residues. V was cut by 1 base and J by 2 bases, with 10 bases left in between. DNA for the CDR3: TGCGCCAGCAGCCAAGTATCCACTTCCACAGATACGCAGTATTTT. This gives the protein CASSQVSTSTDTQYF.

This clone was found a few times. Here the CDR3 reads CASSPNREPQYF. DNA of the CDR3: TGTGCCAGCAGCCCGAACAGGGAGCCTCAGTACTTC. The rearrangement joins TRBV5-8 to TRBJ2-7, with D maybe TRBD1 (6 bases). The V gene's germline CDR1 is SGHTS and CDR2 YDEGEE. The CDR3 consists of 12 residues. Trimming cost V 4 bases and J 10 bases, with 15 bases left between them.

This chain joins TRBV6-5 and TRBJ2-7; 7 bases fit TRBD1. V shed 3 bases and J 1 base; nucleotides not matched to a gene: 3. The CDR3 runs 14 residues. Germline V gene sequence: CDR1 MNHEY, CDR2 SVGAGI. The CDR3 DNA is TGTGCCAGCAGTTATGGGGACAGATCCTACGAGCAGTACTTC. This sequence encodes CASSYGDRSYEQYF.

This chain uses TRBV7-2 with TRBJ1-1; 7 positions match TRBD1. The J segment lost 3 bases and the V segment lost 3 bases, leaving 4 bases of the junction unmatched. In germline, CDR1 is SGHTA, CDR2 FQGNSA. This CDR3 is built from 14 residues. The CDR3 sequence: CASSLYTGDTEAFF. The CDR3 DNA sequence: TGTGCCAGCAGCTTGTATACAGGGGACACTGAAGCTTTCTTT.

Only one count was recorded for this clone. This chain connects TRBV9 to TRBJ2-5, with 11 nucleotides matching TRBD2. Germline trimming cut 3 bases from V and 5 bases from J; bases unmatched to any gene: 6. Per germline, CDR1 SGDLS and CDR2 YYNGEE. The CDR3 runs 15 residues. CDR3 in DNA: TGTGCCAGCAGCGGAGCTAGCGGGGGGTCCGAGACCCAGTACTTC. This gives the protein CASSGASGGSETQYF. Combining the CDR3 with reference TRBV9 and TRBJ2-5 gives the whole variable domain DSGVTQTPKHLITATGQRVTLRCSPRSGDLSVYWYQQSLDQGLQFLIQYYNGEERAKGNILERFSAQQFPDLHSELNLSSLELGDSALYFCASSGASGGSETQYFGPGTRLLVL.

The chain links TRBV29-1 to TRBJ2-5, with 7 bases aligning to TRBD1. The V gene end was trimmed by 3 bases and the J gene end by 4 bases; junction bases not matched to a gene: 2. Germline V CDR1 and CDR2: SQVTM, ANQGSEA. This CDR3 region has 12 residues. The CDR3 here is CSVDSGGETQYF. CDR3 bases: TGCAGCGTTGATTCAGGGGGAGAGACCCAGTACTTC.

This clone has a handful of counts. The chain employs TRBV7-9 and TRBJ1-1; TRBD1 aligns across 7 bases. With 4 bases clipped from V and 6 bases from J, the junction kept 8 bases outside the gene matches. Per the germline V gene, CDR1 is SEHNR and CDR2 is FQNEAQ (reference sequence). The CDR3 runs to 14 residues. CDR3 DNA: TGTGCCAGCAGCTCGAGTCCACAGGGGCCTGAAGCTTTCTTT. Translating it yields CASSSSPQGPEAFF.

This chain joins TRBV29-1 and TRBJ1-1; 8 bases match TRBD1. The CDR3 loop spans 13 amino acids. From germline, CDR1 is SQVTM and CDR2 ANQGSEA. The V and J ends lost 7 bases and 7 bases, in that order; junction bases with no gene match: 11. Written as DNA, the CDR3 is TGCAGCGCCGGACAGGGAGCCAATGGTGAAGCTTTCTTT. Protein: CSAGQGANGEAFF.

The chain combines TRBV7-9 with TRBJ2-7; 9 bases fit TRBD2. This CDR3 spans 17 amino acids. The V gene end was trimmed by 1 base and the J gene end by 5 bases; junction bases not matched to a gene: 12. Germline V lookup: CDR1 SEHNR, CDR2 FQNEAQ (reference sequence). For the CDR3, the DNA is TGTGCCAGCAGCTTAGGCGGGACTAGCATCTCGAAGAACGAGCAGTACTTC. It yields the protein CASSLGGTSISKNEQYF.

This clone was picked up many times. The rearrangement links TRBV5-1 to TRBJ1-4, with 8 bases aligning to TRBD1. The germline V gene encodes CDR1 SGHRS and CDR2 YFSETQ. J lost 4 bases, V lost 5 bases, and 1 base had no gene match. CDR3 length: 13 amino acids. CDR3 sequence reads: CASRGQVNEKLFF. The DNA of the CDR3 is TGCGCCAGCAGGGGACAGGTTAATGAAAAACTGTTTTTT.

This clone was observed many times. Here the CDR3 reads CASSGRRGGNSPLHF. DNA for the CDR3: TGTGCCAGCAGCGGACGGAGGGGAGGTAATTCACCCCTCCACTTT. The chain employs TRBV6-5 and TRBJ1-6, with a possible D match to TRBD1 (5 bases). Trimming took 6 bases from V and 6 from J, leaving 15 bases between them. Germline V gene data show CDR1 as MNHEY and CDR2 as SVGAGI. CDR3 length: 15 residues.

Only one count was recorded for this clone. The rearrangement links TRBV18 to TRBJ1-6, with 8 positions matching TRBD1. J gave up 5 bases and V 4 bases, and 4 bases lay outside the gene matches. Per germline, CDR1 KGHSH and CDR2 LQKENI. There are 15 residues in the CDR3. As DNA, the CDR3 is TGTGCCAGCTCACTCCCGACAGGGGATAATTCACCCCTCCACTTT. This encodes CASSLPTGDNSPLHF.

In DNA form, the CDR3 reads TGTGCCAGCAGCGTCCCCGGGACAGATACGCAGTATTTT. This translates into CASSVPGTDTQYF. This rearrangement joins TRBV7-9 to TRBJ2-3, with no clear D. Between the trimmed V and J ends, which lost 5 bases and 3 bases, there was a span of 9 bases. Per germline, CDR1 SEHNR and CDR2 FQNEAQ (reference sequence). The CDR3 totals 13 residues.

The chain links TRBV4-3 to TRBJ1-2; TRBD1 matches at 7 bases. This CDR3 region has 13 residues. V dropped 4 bases and J dropped 7; count of bases not matched to a gene: 6. Germline V lookup: CDR1 LGHNA, CDR2 YSLEER. CDR3 coding DNA: TGCGCCAGCAGCCTACAGGGGTTGGGTGGCTACACCTTC. This codes for CASSLQGLGGYTF.